This is a list of T cell receptor beta chains from one sample in a study of CD8+CD57+ T cells in acquired aplastic anemia. TCRdb re-derived calls from the reads in MiXCR, one entry per CDR3 protein. This table has around 220,000 distinct CDR3 sequences, about half appearing once. Input material: sorted CD4+, CD8+, or CD8+CD57+ T cells (not recorded which) from PBMCs. The source of these receptors is a human donor with aplastic anemia. The CDR3 runs from the conserved cysteine through the conserved F or W. A D gene is named only where the DNA matches it firmly.

CDR3 length: 15
D gene: .
V gene: TRBV6-5
J gene: TRBJ1-1
CDR3 protein: CASSYSTGKGTEALF

CDR3 length: 19
D gene: .
V gene: TRBV10-3
J gene: TRBJ1-2
CDR3 protein: CAISESAGSTQSMGYGYTF

CDR3 length: 14
D gene: .
V gene: TRBV6-6
J gene: TRBJ1-6
CDR3 protein: CASSRDGQGSPLHF

CDR3 length: 14
D gene: .
V gene: TRBV10-3
J gene: TRBJ2-3
CDR3 protein: CAISETRAADTQYF

CDR3 length: 14
D gene: TRBD2
V gene: TRBV5-1
J gene: TRBJ2-5
CDR3 protein: CASSPSGSQETQYF

CDR3 length: 14
D gene: .
V gene: TRBV10-1
J gene: TRBJ2-7
CDR3 protein: CASNFMSWDHEQYF

CDR3 length: 14
D gene: .
V gene: TRBV7-2
J gene: TRBJ1-1
CDR3 protein: CASSLTGRREETFF

CDR3 length: 13
D gene: .
V gene: TRBV20-1
J gene: TRBJ1-4
CDR3 protein: CSARARGVEKLFF

CDR3 length: 15
D gene: TRBD2
V gene: TRBV7-2
J gene: TRBJ2-7
CDR3 protein: CASSLGGGEGYEQYF

CDR3 length: 14
D gene: .
V gene: TRBV2
J gene: TRBJ2-2
CDR3 protein: CAVLGTKNTGELFF

CDR3 length: 17
D gene: .
V gene: TRBV20-1
J gene: TRBJ2-3
CDR3 protein: CSAPNFPGPSGIDTQYF

CDR3 length: 14
D gene: TRBD1
V gene: TRBV19
J gene: TRBJ1-6
CDR3 protein: CASRVNRGDPPLHF

CDR3 length: 14
D gene: .
V gene: TRBV19
J gene: TRBJ1-6
CDR3 protein: CASTPRGRNSPLHF

CDR3 length: 13
D gene: TRBD1
V gene: TRBV2
J gene: TRBJ2-3
CDR3 protein: CASEGQGRYTQYF

CDR3 length: 14
D gene: TRBD1
V gene: TRBV12-3/TRBV12-4
J gene: TRBJ1-1
CDR3 protein: CASTYRDRAFEAFF

CDR3 length: 12
D gene: .
V gene: TRBV29-1
J gene: TRBJ1-2
CDR3 protein: CSVVRQDYGYTF

CDR3 length: 18
D gene: .
V gene: TRBV15
J gene: TRBJ2-1
CDR3 protein: CATSRDLAGLSSYNEQFF

CDR3 length: 13
D gene: .
V gene: TRBV19
J gene: TRBJ2-7
CDR3 protein: CASSIGPSYEQYF

CDR3 length: 10
D gene: .
V gene: TRBV2
J gene: TRBJ2-7
CDR3 protein: CASRDYEQYF

CDR3 length: 15
D gene: .
V gene: TRBV2
J gene: TRBJ2-3
CDR3 protein: CASSVESMGTDTQYF

CDR3 length: 14
D gene: .
V gene: TRBV4-1
J gene: TRBJ2-7
CDR3 protein: CASSSLKGGYEQYF

CDR3 length: 13
D gene: .
V gene: TRBV7-9
J gene: TRBJ1-1
CDR3 protein: CASSSHGPTEAFF

CDR3 length: 15
D gene: .
V gene: TRBV2
J gene: TRBJ1-2
CDR3 protein: CASSALGGLNYGYTF

CDR3 length: 15
D gene: .
V gene: TRBV12-3/TRBV12-4
J gene: TRBJ2-1
CDR3 protein: CASSLGRGAYTEQFF

CDR3 length: 15
D gene: .
V gene: TRBV19
J gene: TRBJ2-7
CDR3 protein: CASSIGLRGPYEQHF

CDR3 length: 14
D gene: TRBD2
V gene: TRBV20-1
J gene: TRBJ2-3
CDR3 protein: CSAKSSGGTDTQYF

CDR3 length: 17
D gene: .
V gene: TRBV10-3
J gene: TRBJ2-3
CDR3 protein: CAISEYGSYISTDTQYF

CDR3 length: 16
D gene: TRBD1
V gene: TRBV28
J gene: TRBJ1-4
CDR3 protein: CASSTGGPRTNEKLFF

CDR3 length: 14
D gene: .
V gene: TRBV7-2
J gene: TRBJ2-5
CDR3 protein: CASSSPGYQETQYF

CDR3 length: 15
D gene: .
V gene: TRBV3-1
J gene: TRBJ2-2
CDR3 protein: CASSLPTGNTGELFF

CDR3 length: 17
D gene: .
V gene: TRBV2
J gene: TRBJ1-5
CDR3 protein: CASTLTGQSQNIQPQHF

CDR3 length: 14
D gene: .
V gene: TRBV9
J gene: TRBJ2-7
CDR3 protein: CASSRTPSTNEQYF

CDR3 length: 14
D gene: TRBD1
V gene: TRBV3-1
J gene: TRBJ1-2
CDR3 protein: CASSQDNRGIGYTF